One sample yielded the 23 T cell receptor beta chains listed below, sequenced in a study of T cell repertoires in cytomegalovirus infection. A single record per CDR3 protein comes from TCRdb applying MiXCR to the reads. The sample holds fewer than 550,000 distinct CDR3 sequences, around 11% seen once. Material for sequencing was PBMCs. The receptors derive from a human donor in good health (CMV status not recorded). Some clones in this sample may be carry-over from other donors' samples.

The table lists this clonotype with many counts. The V gene is TRBV11-2, the J gene TRBJ2-3; 8 bases align to TRBD2. This CDR3 has 15 residues. Per the germline V gene, CDR1 is SGHAT and CDR2 is FQNNGV. Germline trimming cut 4 bases from V and 5 bases from J; bases unmatched to any gene: 8. The chain's CDR3 is CASSSSGSSRDTQYF. The CDR3 DNA follows: TGTGCCAGCAGCTCAAGCGGGAGTTCAAGAGATACGCAGTATTTT.

This clonotype occurred many times. In DNA form, the CDR3 reads TGTGCCAGCAGCTCCCTCGACAGGGCAACCTACGAGCAGTACTTC. Translation: CASSSLDRATYEQYF. The V call is TRBV7-9, the J call TRBJ2-7, with 7 positions matching TRBD1. The CDR3 spans 15 residues. The germline CDR1 and CDR2 sequences are SEHNR and FQNEAQ (reference sequence). After removal of 4 bases from V and 2 bases from J, the junction contained 8 bases not matched to a gene.

This clonotype was recorded at least ten times. The gene calls are TRBV20-1 and TRBJ2-3; D unclear. Germline CDR1 DFQATT, CDR2 SNEGSKA (reference sequence). The CDR3 loop spans 13 amino acids. The germline V and J ends were trimmed by 5 bases and 2 bases, with 11 bases remaining between them. CDR3 protein: CSARRILTDTQYF. CDR3 coding DNA: TGCAGTGCTCGGCGCATCCTCACAGATACGCAGTATTTT.

The table lists this clonotype with a few counts. The CDR3 spells CAGGQGYTEAFF. The CDR3, as DNA: TGTGCTGGGGGACAGGGGTACACTGAAGCTTTCTTT. The chain links TRBV2 to TRBJ1-1, with TRBD1 matching over 10 bases. This CDR3 spans 12 amino acids. Germline V gene lookup returns CDR1 SNHLY and CDR2 FYNNEI.

This clonotype was seen repeatedly, ten times or more. The V call is TRBV7-3, the J call TRBJ2-3, with 7 bases fitting TRBD1. The CDR3 contains 15 residues. Germline loops: CDR1 SGHTA, CDR2 FQGTGA. V trimming: 2 bases; J trimming: 4 bases; junction bases outside the gene matches: 6. The CDR3 DNA follows: TGTGCCAGCAGCTTAGGTGCAGGGGGACCAGATACGCAGTATTTT. It specifies CASSLGAGGPDTQYF.

The chain uses TRBV7-2 and TRBJ2-4, with 9 bases lining up with TRBD1. The ends lost 7 bases at V and 3 bases at J; junction bases unmatched: 10. Germline loops: CDR1 SGHTA, CDR2 FQGNSA. The CDR3 has 16 amino acids. The CDR3 sequence: CASTPGQGLGKNIQYF. The CDR3 nucleotides are TGTGCCAGCACCCCGGGACAGGGTCTCGGCAAAAACATTCAGTACTTC.

This clonotype was seen repeatedly, ten times or more. The chain joins TRBV11-2 to TRBJ1-1, with D possibly matching TRBD1 (6 bases). CDR1 and CDR2 (germline): SGHAT, FQNNGV. The CDR3 is 15 amino acids. Trimming shortened V by 5 bases and J by 1 base, and 14 bases separated the two germline ends. The CDR3 reads CASSLWGAENTEAFF. CDR3 bases: TGTGCCAGCAGCCTTTGGGGGGCCGAGAACACTGAAGCTTTCTTT.

This clonotype was detected ten times or more. The chain carries TRBV14 and TRBJ1-1; 12 bases match TRBD1. Germline V CDR1 and CDR2: SGHDN, FVKESK. The V segment lost 4 bases and the J segment 5 bases; nucleotides outside the gene matches: 8. The CDR3 runs 16 residues. The CDR3 loop is CASSLLRDRGHTEAFF. The CDR3 DNA is TGTGCCAGCAGCCTCCTGAGGGACAGGGGGCATACTGAAGCTTTCTTT. Supplemented by reference TRBV14 and TRBJ1-1, the full variable domain reads EAGVTQFPSHSVIEKGQTVTLRCDPISGHDNLYWYRRVMGKEIKFLLHFVKESKQDESGMPNNRFLAERTGGTYSTLKVQPAELEDSGVYFCASSLLRDRGHTEAFFGQGTRLTVV.

This clonotype was seen repeatedly, ten times or more. The V gene is TRBV11-2, the J gene TRBJ1-1; a weak D match, TRBD1 (5 bases). V gave up 1 base and J gave up 5 bases, with 11 bases separating them. CDR3 size: 14 residues. The germline V gene encodes CDR1 SGHAT and CDR2 FQNNGV. The CDR3 DNA follows: TGTGCCAGCAGCTTAGCGGGGGAGAGGACTGAAGCTTTCTTT. Its protein product is CASSLAGERTEAFF. The complete variable domain, with remaining parts taken from reference TRBV11-2 and TRBJ1-1, reads EAGVAQSPRYKIIEKRQSVAFWCNPISGHATLYWYQQILGQGPKLLIQFQNNGVVDDSQLPKDRFSAERLKGVDSTLKIQPAKLEDSAVYLCASSLAGERTEAFFGQGTRLTVV.

This clonotype has a count of ten or more. The genes are TRBV7-8 and TRBJ2-1, with 10 bases matching TRBD2. Germline CDR1 is SGHVS and CDR2 is FQNEAQ. V lost 4 bases to trimming and J lost 7 bases; unmatched junction nucleotides: 4. The CDR3 contains 14 residues. CDR3 nucleotides: TGTGCCAGCAGCTATATAGCGGGGGGAAATGAGCAGTTCTTC. Protein sequence: CASSYIAGGNEQFF.

This clonotype occurred many times. The rearrangement joins TRBV20-1 to TRBJ2-3; 10 bases align to TRBD2. This CDR3 is built from 20 residues. CDR1 is DFQATT, CDR2 SNEGSKA, per germline (reference sequence). Trimming cost V 1 base and J 2 bases; bases outside gene matches: 18. This CDR3 is CSARAPPLSGRPEITDTQYF. CDR3 sequence (DNA): TGCAGTGCTAGAGCCCCCCCCCTTAGCGGGAGGCCCGAAATCACAGATACGCAGTATTTT.

This clonotype was observed at least ten times. V gene TRBV6-6 combines with J gene TRBJ1-1; a weak D match, TRBD1 (6 bases). This CDR3 has 12 amino acids. Between the trimmed V and J ends, which lost 8 bases and 4 bases, there was a span of 11 bases. CDR1 is MNHNY and CDR2 is SVGAGI in the germline V gene (reference sequence). For the CDR3, the DNA is TGTGCCAGCGACACAGGGCTCACTGAAGCTTTCTTT. Protein sequence: CASDTGLTEAFF.

The chain recombines TRBV5-4 with TRBJ2-2; 10 bases align to TRBD2. Germline V gene lookup returns CDR1 SGHNT and CDR2 YYREEE (reference sequence). CDR3 length: 14 amino acids. J gave up 7 bases and V 4 bases, and 4 bases lay outside the gene matches. The CDR3 reads CASSPGTSDGELFF. The CDR3 coding sequence is TGTGCCAGCAGCCCCGGGACTAGCGACGGGGAGCTGTTTTTT.

This clonotype was counted ten times or more. The chain uses TRBV7-6 and TRBJ1-1; D is ambiguous. V lost 2 bases, J lost 3 bases, and 19 bases lay in between. Germline values: CDR1 SGHVS, CDR2 FNYEAQ. CDR3 length: 17 residues. The CDR3 spells CASSLTQPPRGYTEAFF. The CDR3 nucleotides read TGTGCCAGCAGCTTAACACAACCTCCTCGGGGTTACACTGAAGCTTTCTTT.

This clonotype was recorded many times. V gene TRBV7-3 combines with J gene TRBJ1-1; 11 bases map to TRBD1. CDR3 length: 15 residues. With V trimmed by 1 base and J by 4 bases, 2 bases remained unmatched. Germline V lookup: CDR1 SGHTA, CDR2 FQGTGA. CDR3 protein: CASSLIGTGGTEAFF. The CDR3 DNA reads as TGTGCCAGCAGCTTAATAGGGACAGGGGGCACTGAAGCTTTCTTT.

The chain employs TRBV20-1 and TRBJ2-1; D is uncertain. Germline lookup yields CDR1 DFQATT and CDR2 SNEGSKA (reference sequence). Trimming left V 6 bases short and J 4 bases short, with 13 bases between. The CDR3 loop spans 13 amino acids. For the CDR3, the DNA is TGCAGTGCCCGGCCGGACCAGTACAATGAGCAGTTCTTC. Translated: CSARPDQYNEQFF.

At least ten counts were recorded for this clonotype. V gene TRBV7-8 combines with J gene TRBJ1-1, with TRBD1 matching over 9 bases. This CDR3 has 14 residues. Germline V CDR1 and CDR2: SGHVS, FQNEAQ. V shed 5 bases and J 4 bases; nucleotides not matched to a gene: 5. Here the CDR3 DNA reads TGTGCCAGCAGCCAGGGACAGGGAGCCACTGAAGCTTTCTTT. Its protein is CASSQGQGATEAFF. The complete variable domain, with remaining parts taken from reference TRBV7-8 and TRBJ1-1, reads GAGVSQSPRYKVAKRGQDVALRCDPISGHVSLFWYQQALGQGPEFLTYFQNEAQLDKSGLPSDRFFAERPEGSVSTLKIQRTQQEDSAVYLCASSQGQGATEAFFGQGTRLTVV.

This clonotype was counted only a few times. This chain joins TRBV24-1 and TRBJ2-7, with D tentatively TRBD1 or TRBD2 (6 bases each). The V gene lost 3 bases and the J gene lost 1 base, with 18 bases spanning the gap. The germline CDR1 and CDR2 sequences are KGHDR and SFDVKD. This CDR3 is built from 17 residues. The CDR3 nucleotides read TGTGCCACCAGTGATCCCGGTAAGGGGGGTAGGTCCTACGAGCAGTACTTC. It translates to CATSDPGKGGRSYEQYF.

This clonotype was found many times. This chain connects TRBV11-2 to TRBJ2-1, with D tentatively TRBD2 (6 bases). This CDR3 contains 15 residues. Trimming shortened V by 5 bases and J by 7 bases, and 18 bases separated the two germline ends. Looked up from germline, CDR1 is SGHAT and CDR2 is FQNNGV. This CDR3 is CASSDRTGVRNEQFF. CDR3 in DNA: TGTGCCAGCAGCGACCGGACGGGAGTTCGGAATGAGCAGTTCTTC.

This clonotype was counted a few times. This sequence joins TRBV6-2 or TRBV6-3 and TRBJ1-6, with unresolved D. This CDR3 spans 17 amino acids. The germline gives CDR1 MNHEY, CDR2 SVGEGT. V lost 5 bases, J lost 3 bases, and 17 bases lay in between. The CDR3 sequence is CASSAGSLGFYNSPLHF. DNA of the CDR3: TGTGCCAGCAGTGCGGGATCATTGGGATTCTATAATTCACCCCTCCACTTT.

This clonotype was seen repeatedly, ten times or more. The J gene is TRBJ1-2, the V gene TRBV4-2, with D possibly TRBD1 on 5 matching bases. V was trimmed by 4 bases and J by 0 bases, leaving 18 bases between them. The germline V gene encodes CDR1 LGHNA and CDR2 YNFKEQ. The CDR3 has 17 residues. The CDR3 nucleotides are TGTGCCAGCAGCCCTGAAGTCAACAGGAGATCTAACTATGGCTACACCTTC. Protein sequence: CASSPEVNRRSNYGYTF.

This clonotype was counted at least ten times. This may arise from a read error, as a much more abundant clone is one base away. The V and J genes are TRBV13 and TRBJ2-2; tentative D call: TRBD1 (5 bases). Germline CDR1 and CDR2: PRHDT and FYEKMQ (reference sequence). This CDR3 comprises 13 residues. V was trimmed by 0 bases and J by 7 bases, leaving 6 bases between them. CDR3 DNA sequence: TGTGCCAGCAGCTTAGGGGACATCGGGGAGCTGTTTTTT. Translation gives CASSLGDIGELFF.

This clonotype showed up many times. The V gene is TRBV7-3, the J gene TRBJ2-3, with TRBD2 as a possible D gene (6 bases). Between the trimmed V and J ends, which lost 5 bases and 12 bases, there was a span of 18 bases. CDR3 length equals 13 residues. Germline V CDR1 and CDR2: SGHTA, FQGTGA. In DNA, the CDR3 is TGTGCCAGCAGCCCCGGGTTGGGGGACTTTCAGTATTTT. This translates into CASSPGLGDFQYF.